This T cell receptor (beta chain) stems from a study of blood T cell repertoires in COVID-19. V lost 0 bases to trimming and J lost 8 bases, with 11 bases between them. CDR1 and CDR2 (germline): LGHNA, YSLEER. CDR3 length: 15 residues. The repertoire was sequenced with immunoSEQ multiplex PCR; TCRdb's copy has only in-frame clones and lacks some. The sample shows around 120,000 clones, roughly 89% of them seen only once. This clonotype was obtained from a woman aged 60-70 years with COVID-19, enrolled during active disease. Sequencing was performed on peripheral blood. The V call is TRBV4-3, the J call TRBJ1-6; the D is unclear. The CDR3 DNA sequence: TGCGCCAGCAGCCAAGAATTCGGTGTCGATTCACCCCTCCACTTT. It specifies CASSQEFGVDSPLHF.